A single sample is the source of the 6 T cell receptor beta chains below, sequenced in a study of blood T cell repertoires in COVID-19. TCRdb's copy holds only in-frame clones and misses some; the assay was immunoSEQ multiplex PCR. The sample lists about 380,000 clones; around 92% were seen once. Sequenced sample: peripheral blood. The receptor set was obtained from a man aged 40-49 years with acute or convalescent COVID-19.

This clone came up a few times. The chain links TRBV2 to TRBJ1-5, with TRBD1 matching 10 bases. The length of the CDR3 is 16 residues. The ends lost 6 bases at V and 3 bases at J; junction bases unmatched: 8. Germline V gene data show CDR1 as SNHLY and CDR2 as FYNNEI. The CDR3 sequence: CASRTWDRGHNQPQHF. Written as DNA, the CDR3 is TGTGCCAGCAGAACCTGGGACAGGGGCCACAATCAGCCCCAGCATTTT.

The chain uses TRBV20-1 and TRBJ1-1; 7 nucleotides line up with TRBD1. The CDR3 sequence is 13 residues long. Germline trimming cut 3 bases from V and 3 bases from J; bases unmatched to any gene: 4. The germline V gene encodes CDR1 DFQATT and CDR2 SNEGSKA (reference sequence). The CDR3 loop reads CSASLQGDTEAFF. CDR3 sequence (DNA): TGCAGTGCTAGTCTTCAGGGGGACACTGAAGCTTTCTTT.

V and J are TRBV4-1 and TRBJ2-3, with 10 nucleotides matching TRBD2. The CDR3 runs to 18 residues. V trimming: 1 base; J trimming: 14 bases; junction bases outside the gene matches: 21. CDR1 is MGHRA, CDR2 YSYEKL, per germline. CDR3 nucleotide sequence: TGCGCCAGCAGCCAAGGGCCCCATCGGGAGGGGCGAGCGGGAGGGCCGTATTTT. Residues: CASSQGPHREGRAGGPYF.

The J gene is TRBJ1-5, the V gene TRBV3-1 (or the pseudogene TRBV3-2); 9 nucleotides agree with TRBD1. The CDR3 loop spans 16 amino acids. Germline CDR1 reads LGHDT; CDR2 reads YNNKEL (reference sequence). V trimming: 5 bases; J trimming: 0 bases; junction bases outside the gene matches: 5. The CDR3 here is CASSYGTGTSNQPQHF. CDR3 sequence (DNA): TGTGCCAGCAGCTACGGGACAGGGACTAGCAATCAGCCCCAGCATTTT.

The gene calls are TRBV9 and TRBJ2-3; D is perhaps TRBD2 (5 bases). The germline V gene has CDR1 SGDLS and CDR2 YYNGEE. The CDR3 loop spans 16 amino acids. Between the trimmed V and J ends, which lost 4 bases and 1 base, there was a span of 16 bases. CDR3 DNA: TGTGCCAGCAGCCCTGACTATAGGTTCGGCACAGATACGCAGTATTTT. Amino acids: CASSPDYRFGTDTQYF.

V is TRBV30 and J is TRBJ1-3; the match to TRBD1 covers 8 bases. CDR3 size: 16 residues. Germline V gives CDR1 GTSNPN, CDR2 SVGIG (reference sequence). The ends lost 1 base at V and 0 bases at J; junction bases unmatched: 5. The chain's CDR3 is CAWSAQGAYSGNTIYF. The CDR3 nucleotides read TGTGCCTGGAGTGCCCAGGGGGCATACTCTGGAAACACCATATATTTT.